This TCR beta chain was recovered during a study of T-cell memory formation after mild COVID-19. On the study more broadly: There were largely donor-specific TCR clusters. Study outcomes and limitations: From day 15 to 85, contracting clones were balanced between CD4 and CD8, whereas later expanders leaned toward CD4+. Clones that contracted clustered mainly in CM and EM if CD4+ and in EMRA if CD8+. Still unconfirmed is whether the second-wave clones peaking on day 37 recognized SARS-CoV-2.

Worth noting for this clonotype: The antigen is not known.

TCRdb reprocessed the 5' RACE reads with MiXCR, giving one entry per CDR3 protein. The sample holds about 140,000 distinct CDR3 sequences, about 14% seen once. Germline V gene data show CDR1 as LNHDA and CDR2 as SQIVND (reference sequence). The CDR3 consists of 19 residues. Trimming took off 5 bases at V and 4 bases at J, with 29 bases between the two ends. This sequence joins TRBV19 and TRBJ1-2; maybe TRBD1 (5 bases). The sample taken for sequencing was PBMCs or a T cell subset sorted from them (not recorded which). The clonotype originates from an adult woman who had mild COVID-19 (a few samples of this study predate the infection). Cell type and time point are not known. The CDR3 here is CASSADGTYVRRWPYGYTF. The CDR3 nucleotides read TGTGCCAGTAGTGCCGACGGGACCTATGTAAGGCGATGGCCCTATGGCTACACCTTC.